The 17 T cell receptor beta chains given below trace back to one sample, sequenced in a study of tumor and adjacent non-tumor tissue in lung cancer. The library came from three nested PCR rounds adapted from ARM-PCR protocols. TCRdb redid the calling of the multiplex PCR reads with MiXCR, one entry per CDR3 protein. The sample records 90,000 to 100,000 distinct CDR3 sequences, about 80% being singletons. No cell sorting was done before RNA was extracted from the tissue. This non-tumor lung sample came from over 3 cm beyond the tumor edge. The sequencing sample was made of distant non-tumor lung tissue. The source is a man aged 60 to 75 with small cell lung cancer.

The chain is built from TRBV11-1 and TRBJ2-1, with 7 bases identical to TRBD2. Germline CDR1 reads SGHAT; CDR2 reads FQDESV (reference sequence). The V gene end was trimmed by 7 bases and the J gene end by 7 bases; junction bases not matched to a gene: 22. The length of the CDR3 is 18 residues. CDR3 nucleotides: TGTGCCAGCAACTCAGAAACGAGGACTTGCGGGAGTGGTAATGAGCAGTTCTTC. It translates to CASNSETRTCGSGNEQFF.

The rearrangement links TRBV13 to TRBJ2-6, with a tentative D call TRBD1 (6 bases). CDR1 is PRHDT, CDR2 FYEKMQ, per germline (reference sequence). The germline V and J ends were trimmed by 2 bases and 1 base, with 12 bases remaining between them. CDR3 length: 17 amino acids. CDR3 amino acids: CASSLNPDRSGANVLTF. CDR3 nucleotide sequence: TGTGCCAGCAGCTTAAACCCGGACAGATCTGGGGCCAACGTCCTGACTTTC.

With respect to this clonotype: Relative to the germline gene, one junction end is altered; a read error may explain this. The chain has TRBV6-5 and TRBJ2-1, with D possibly called TRBD1 or TRBD2 (5 bases each). This CDR3 contains 15 residues. In germline, CDR1 is MNHEY, CDR2 SVGAGI. CDR3 bases: TGTGCTAGCAGTTACTCTGGGGGAGTGAGTAATCAGCAGTTCTTC. Translation: CASSYSGGVSNQQFF.

This clonotype has a handful of counts. The junction differs from germline at one of its ends, possibly a read error. This chain links TRBV12-3 or TRBV12-4 with TRBJ1-5; tentative D call: TRBD1 (6 bases). This CDR3 is built from 14 residues. Here the CDR3 DNA reads TGTGCTAGCAGACCCAACAGGGATGTTCAGCCCCAGCATTTT. As protein: CASRPNRDVQPQHF.

With respect to this clonotype: Mismatch with germline at one junction end may stem from a read error. The chain links TRBV4-1 to TRBJ1-5, with D tentatively TRBD1 (6 bases). This CDR3 region has 13 residues. Germline loops: CDR1 MGHRA, CDR2 YSYEKL. In DNA, the CDR3 is TGTGCCAGGAGCCAGGGGATGTCTCAGCCCCATCATTTT. This codes for CARSQGMSQPHHF.

Points on this clonotype: A read error may account for a junction end that differs from germline. The chain recombines TRBV20-1 with TRBJ2-7; 9 positions match TRBD1. The CDR3 consists of 14 residues. CDR1 is DFQATT, CDR2 SNEGSKA, per germline (reference sequence). The chain's CDR3 is CSAQATGGRNEHYF. In DNA, the CDR3 is TGCAGTGCCCAGGCTACAGGGGGCAGGAACGAGCACTATTTC.

The rearrangement uses TRBV6-6 and TRBJ2-7; 12 nucleotides align to TRBD2. The CDR3 sequence is 15 residues long. Germline trimming cut 2 bases from V and 11 bases from J; bases unmatched to any gene: 10. The germline gives CDR1 MNHNY, CDR2 SVGAGI (reference sequence). The CDR3 coding sequence is TGTGCCAGCAGTTACGAGACTAGCGGGAGTTACGAAAAGTACTTC. Translated, it gives CASSYETSGSYEKYF.

With respect to this clonotype: At one of its ends the junction is not consistent with the germline gene, which may arise from a read error. The J gene is TRBJ1-1, the V gene TRBV6-1; TRBD1 is a possible D gene (5 bases). The CDR3 runs to 14 residues. Germline values: CDR1 MNHNS, CDR2 SASEGT. The CDR3, as DNA: TGTGTCAGCACACGAGGTGGACAGAACACTGAAGCTTTCTTT. Amino acid sequence: CVSTRGGQNTEAFF.

In regard to this clonotype: Given a much more abundant clone one base away, this may be a read error. This chain connects TRBV24-1 to TRBJ2-3; D is unclear. The CDR3 has 13 amino acids. The V gene lost 7 bases and the J gene lost 4 bases, with 11 bases spanning the gap. The germline V gene encodes CDR1 KGHDR and CDR2 SFDVKD. Written as DNA, the CDR3 is TGTGCCACCAGATCCACAGTGGCAGATACGCAGTATTTT. This sequence encodes CATRSTVADTQYF.

The chain uses TRBV6-5 and TRBJ2-2; D perhaps matches TRBD1 (6 bases). Germline V gene sequence: CDR1 MNHEY, CDR2 SVGAGI. V was pared by 8 bases and J by 8 bases, with 18 bases between. CDR3 length equals 14 residues. The CDR3 region has the DNA TGTGCCAGCCAGAGGGGGAAAGGAACGGGGGAGCTGTTTTTT. Amino acid sequence: CASQRGKGTGELFF.

Regarding this clonotype: Mismatch with germline at one junction end may stem from a read error. V gene TRBV6-5 combines with J gene TRBJ2-1; D gene unclear. Germline V gives CDR1 MNHEY, CDR2 SVGAGI. CDR3 length: 14 amino acids. This CDR3 reads CASRLDGRKNEQSF. The CDR3 nucleotides read TGTGCCAGTAGGCTGGATGGACGTAAGAATGAGCAGTCCTTC.

The table lists this clonotype with a count of one. This may be a read error, as it is one base from a much larger clone. The CDR3 protein is CVSSYGAVTDTQYF. The CDR3, as DNA: TGTGTCAGCAGTTATGGGGCAGTCACAGATACGCAGTATTTT. J is TRBJ2-3 and V is TRBV6-2 or TRBV6-3; D perhaps matches TRBD1 (5 bases). The germline CDR1 and CDR2 sequences are MNHEY and SVGEGT. The CDR3 covers 14 residues.

Note on this clonotype: The DNA is left out, because the CDR3 cannot be placed on it with certainty; the CDR3 is given as TCRdb lists it. V is TRBV4-1 and J is TRBJ2-3; the D segment call TRBD2 is taken from the table without a DNA check. Per germline, CDR1 MGHRA and CDR2 YSYEKL. The CDR3 length equals 16 residues, ends included. The CDR3: CASSHGVAGGTDTRYF.

This clonotype occurred once. A much more abundant neighbour one base away suggests this may be a read error. This sequence joins TRBV20-1 and TRBJ2-5; D not certain. The CDR3 has 12 amino acids. Trimming removed 7 bases from V and 1 base from J, with 10 bases in between. Germline V CDR1 and CDR2: DFQATT, SNEGSKA (reference sequence). CDR3 residues: CSVRRIQETQYF. CDR3 sequence (DNA): TGCAGTGTTAGGCGGATCCAAGAGACCCAGTACTTC.

This clonotype was detected ten times or more. The chain links TRBV6-5 to TRBJ2-3; 8 bases match TRBD2. Per germline, CDR1 MNHEY and CDR2 SVGAGI. The CDR3 contains 16 residues. V shed 4 bases and J 8 bases; nucleotides not matched to a gene: 14. This chain's CDR3 is CASSSYRGREERTQYF. The DNA of the CDR3 is TGTGCCAGCAGTTCCTACCGGGGGCGGGAGGAACGTACGCAGTATTTT.

The chain couples TRBV11-3 to TRBJ2-1; TRBD2 matches at 16 bases. Germline values: CDR1 SGHNT, CDR2 YENEEA. This CDR3 spans 17 amino acids. The V gene end was trimmed by 8 bases and the J gene end by 3 bases; junction bases not matched to a gene: 7. As DNA, the CDR3 is TGTGCCAGCGGATTGGGACTAGCGGGAGGGCACTACAATGAGCAGTTCTTC. This encodes CASGLGLAGGHYNEQFF.

This clonotype has more than one count but fewer than ten. A much larger clone differs from this one at a single base, so this may be a read error. The V call is TRBV20-1, the J call TRBJ2-3; 7 bases are shared with TRBD2. The CDR3 is 13 residues long. Germline-derived CDR1 and CDR2 are DFQATT and SNEGSKA (reference sequence). The CDR3 protein is CSANAGVTDMQYF. In DNA, the CDR3 is TGCAGTGCTAACGCGGGAGTCACAGATATGCAGTATTTT.